The source of this T cell receptor (beta chain) is a study of CXCR3-negative and CXCR3-positive naive CD8 T cells. UMI-labeled 5' RACE TRB cDNA libraries were prepared from the cells. No DNA is given; TCRdb re-called the 5' RACE reads and lists each CDR3 protein once. Here the sample table reports tens of thousands of distinct CDR3 sequences. On this clonotype: Its cognate antigen is unknown.

The CDR3 spans 13 residues. Study-level findings and limits: Hydrophobicity of TRB CDR3s was greater in CXCR3-positive naive cells than in CXCR3-negative naive cells.

The source of this sequence is a human donor in good health. Some clones in this sample may be carry-over from other donors' samples. The rearrangement links TRBV12-3 or TRBV12-4 to TRBJ2-1; TCRdb's D call, TRBD1, is unchecked because there is no DNA. The sequenced sample consisted of naive CXCR3+ CD8+ T cells from blood. Indicated subset: CD45RO-CCR7+CD27+CD95- naive CD8+ T cells expressing CXCR3 (TNR3+). CDR3: CASSLTLGDEQFF.